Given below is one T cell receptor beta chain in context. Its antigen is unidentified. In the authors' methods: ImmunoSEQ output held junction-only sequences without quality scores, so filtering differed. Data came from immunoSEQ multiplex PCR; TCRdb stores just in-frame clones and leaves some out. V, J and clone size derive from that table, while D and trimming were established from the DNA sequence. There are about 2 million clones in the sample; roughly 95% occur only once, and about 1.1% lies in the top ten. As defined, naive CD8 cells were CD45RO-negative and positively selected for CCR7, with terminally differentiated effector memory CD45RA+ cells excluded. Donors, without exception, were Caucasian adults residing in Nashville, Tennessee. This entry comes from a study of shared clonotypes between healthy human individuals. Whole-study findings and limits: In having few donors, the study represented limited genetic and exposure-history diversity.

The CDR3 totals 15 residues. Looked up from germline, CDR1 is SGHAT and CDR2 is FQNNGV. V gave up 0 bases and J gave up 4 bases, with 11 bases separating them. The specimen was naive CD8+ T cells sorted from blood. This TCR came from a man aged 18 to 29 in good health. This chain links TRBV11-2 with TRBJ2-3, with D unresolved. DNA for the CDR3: TGTGCCAGCAGCTTAGATCTTGGGCCGGCAGATACGCAGTATTTT. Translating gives CASSLDLGPADTQYF.